The 28 T cell receptor beta chains below all came from one sample that was sequenced in a study of vaccination and CD4 T cells after COVID-19. These receptors are not linked to any known antigen. The assay that was used to sequence DNA from cultured CD4+ T cells was the Oncomine TCR Beta short-read assay. TCRdb analysed the PCR reads with MiXCR anew, one entry per CDR3 protein. The sample gives 15,000 to 20,000 distinct CDR3 sequences, just under 50% of which show up once; 4.5% to 5% is in the top ten. Treatment here: roughly 10-day PBMC culture with coronavirus spike peptide pools or control peptides (ViraFEST assay). This specimen consisted of CD4+ T cells from blood, cultured in vitro, obtained before SARS-CoV-2 vaccination. The receptors originated from a human donor who had recovered from COVID-19.

This chain joins TRBV20-1 and TRBJ1-4, with D tentatively TRBD1 (5 bases). Germline V gives CDR1 DFQATT, CDR2 SNEGSKA (reference sequence). This CDR3 is 16 amino acids long. Trimming removed 0 bases at V and 7 bases at J, with 18 bases between. The chain's CDR3 is CSARDLRAGRSEKLFF. CDR3 DNA sequence: TGCAGTGCTAGAGACCTAAGGGCAGGGCGAAGTGAAAAACTGTTTTTT.

This rearrangement joins TRBV20-1 to TRBJ2-3; D uncertain. The CDR3 length is 13 residues. Germline CDR1 is DFQATT and CDR2 is SNEGSKA (reference sequence). Deletions cut 3 bases from V and 5 bases from J, with 12 bases between. The CDR3 sequence is CSASIPVGDTQYF. In nucleotides, the CDR3 is TGCAGTGCTAGCATACCCGTTGGAGATACGCAGTATTTT.

This clonotype was found a few times. This chain joins TRBV7-2 and TRBJ2-1; the D gene is possibly TRBD2 (5 bases). V gave up 4 bases and J gave up 8 bases, with 21 bases separating them. This CDR3 is built from 16 residues. Germline CDR1 and CDR2: SGHTA and FQGNSA. The CDR3 sequence: CASSSHPGGSLDEQFF. CDR3 nucleotide sequence: TGTGCCAGCAGCTCCCACCCGGGCGGGTCTTTGGATGAGCAGTTCTTC.

This clonotype came up a few times. The chain couples TRBV10-3 to TRBJ1-1; 7 bases are shared with TRBD1. V lost 10 bases and J lost 3; bases outside the gene matches: 5. CDR3 length equals 12 residues. CDR1 is ENHRY, CDR2 SYGVKD, per germline. The CDR3: CASHRGDTEAFF. The CDR3 DNA reads TGTGCCAGTCACAGGGGAGACACTGAAGCTTTCTTT.

This clonotype was counted only a few times. DNA for the CDR3: TGTGCCAGCAGCTTAGAGACAGGGGGCTTAGTAGGCTACACCTTC. It translates to CASSLETGGLVGYTF. The genes are TRBV7-8 and TRBJ1-2; TRBD1 matches at 10 bases. The V gene's germline CDR1 is SGHVS and CDR2 FQNEAQ. The V and J ends lost 1 base and 8 bases, in that order; junction bases with no gene match: 7. The CDR3 runs to 15 residues.

This chain connects TRBV21-1 to TRBJ2-7; TRBD2, the table's D call, lacks a check against the DNA. TRBV21-1 is marked as a pseudogene. The CDR3 loop spans 18 amino acids. This CDR3 reads CVTSKYKDSGKTGDEQYF. The CDR3, as DNA: TGTGTCACAAGCAAATATAAGGATAGCGGGAAGACGGGGGACGAGCAGTACTTC.

This clonotype appeared a few times. The chain carries TRBV7-9 and TRBJ2-5, with 7 bases identical to TRBD2. The ends lost 1 base at V and 2 bases at J; junction bases unmatched: 10. CDR1 SEHNR and CDR2 FQNEAQ come from the germline V gene (reference sequence). The CDR3 is 17 amino acids. CDR3 DNA sequence: TGTGCCAGCAGCTTAGGTGAATTCCGGCGGGGGCAAGAGACCCAGTACTTC. Residues: CASSLGEFRRGQETQYF.

This clonotype was detected a few times. The chain joins TRBV7-2 to TRBJ1-2; TRBD1 might be the D (5 bases). This CDR3 spans 13 amino acids. The germline V gene encodes CDR1 SGHTA and CDR2 FQGNSA. Between the trimmed V and J ends, which lost 2 bases and 3 bases, there was a span of 7 bases. CDR3 sequence (DNA): TGTGCCAGCAGCTTAACAGGCGACTATGGCTACACCTTC. Its translation: CASSLTGDYGYTF.

The chain recombines TRBV6-5 with TRBJ1-5, with 8 bases lining up with TRBD1. Trimming at V came to 0 bases and at J to 7 bases, leaving 14 bases not matched to a gene. The CDR3 has 18 residues. CDR1 and CDR2 from the germline V gene are MNHEY and SVGAGI. CDR3: CASSYSIRAGGRRQPQHF. In DNA form, the CDR3 reads TGTGCCAGCAGTTACTCGATTAGGGCAGGGGGCAGGAGGCAGCCCCAGCATTTT.

The V gene is TRBV6-2 or TRBV6-3, the J gene TRBJ1-6, with D perhaps matching TRBD1 (6 bases). Deletions cut 8 bases from V and 8 bases from J, with 16 bases between. The CDR3 sequence is 14 residues long. CDR1 and CDR2 (germline): MNHEY, SVGEGT. CDR3 protein: CASSRGAGDSPLHF. In DNA, the CDR3 is TGTGCCAGCTCTAGGGGGGCAGGTGATTCACCCCTCCACTTT.

This clonotype was observed a few times. This chain connects TRBV11-3 to TRBJ1-1; D possibly corresponds to TRBD1 (6 bases). The CDR3 is 14 amino acids. V dropped 1 base and J dropped 2 bases, with 8 bases sitting between them. Per the germline V gene, CDR1 is SGHNT and CDR2 is YENEEA. In nucleotides, the CDR3 is TGTGCCAGCAGCTTAGCACAGGGTAACACTGAAGCTTTCTTT. Amino acid sequence: CASSLAQGNTEAFF.

A few counts support this clonotype. This rearrangement joins TRBV7-3 to TRBJ2-3, with 13 bases that match TRBD2. The CDR3 is 14 amino acids. Unmatched junction bases numbered 1, after V lost 5 bases and J lost 5 bases. CDR1 is SGHTA and CDR2 is FQGTGA in the germline V gene. The CDR3 here is CASSRLAGGDTQYF. CDR3 sequence (DNA): TGTGCCAGCAGCCGACTAGCGGGAGGAGATACGCAGTATTTT. The full variable domain, completed using reference TRBV7-3 and TRBJ2-3, is GAGVSQTPSNKVTEKGKYVELRCDPISGHTALYWYRQSLGQGPEFLIYFQGTGAADDSGLPNDRFFAVRPEGSVSTLKIQRTERGDSAVYLCASSRLAGGDTQYFGPGTRLTVL.

The chain couples TRBV20-1 to TRBJ1-1; D is uncertain. Trimming pared 3 bases from V and 5 bases from J, leaving 7 bases between. The CDR3 is 11 amino acids. The germline gives CDR1 DFQATT, CDR2 SNEGSKA (reference sequence). The DNA of the CDR3 is TGCAGTGCTAGGGAGGCGACTGAAGCTTTCTTT. Its translation: CSAREATEAFF.

This chain connects TRBV5-1 to TRBJ2-2, with 8 bases identical to TRBD2. The CDR3 is made up of 15 amino acids. Germline V gene data show CDR1 as SGHRS and CDR2 as YFSETQ. V lost 4 bases, J lost 6 bases, and 8 bases stayed unmatched. This CDR3 is CASSRGLDMAGELFF. The CDR3 DNA follows: TGCGCCAGCAGCAGGGGACTAGATATGGCCGGGGAGCTGTTTTTT.

This clonotype came up a few times. The V call is TRBV28, the J call TRBJ2-7, with 7 bases lining up with TRBD1. The V and J ends lost 6 bases and 3 bases, in that order; junction bases with no gene match: 11. Germline V lookup: CDR1 MDHEN, CDR2 SYDVKM. The CDR3 loop spans 15 amino acids. The CDR3 spells CASRIRGTAIYEQYF. CDR3 coding DNA: TGTGCCAGCAGAATCCGAGGGACAGCGATCTACGAGCAGTACTTC.

This chain's CDR3 is CASSRAGGSHNSPLHF. The CDR3 bases are TGTGCCAGCAGCCGCGCGGGGGGCTCCCACAATTCACCCCTCCACTTT. The chain joins TRBV27 to TRBJ1-6; possibly TRBD1 for D (6 bases). The CDR3 is 16 residues long. Between the trimmed V and J ends, which lost 6 bases and 7 bases, there was a span of 19 bases. Germline V gene lookup returns CDR1 MNHEY and CDR2 SMNVEV (reference sequence).

The rearrangement uses TRBV27 and TRBJ1-2; the D gene is possibly TRBD1 (5 bases). CDR1 and CDR2 from the germline V gene are MNHEY and SMNVEV (reference sequence). This CDR3 is 14 amino acids long. With 2 bases removed from V and 7 bases from J, the gap between germline ends came to 14 bases. The CDR3 spells CASSLGAGNLGYTF. The CDR3 region has the DNA TGTGCCAGCAGTTTAGGGGCAGGTAATCTTGGCTACACCTTC.

This chain links TRBV6-1 with TRBJ2-7; tentatively, D is TRBD2 (6 bases). This CDR3 region has 16 residues. Trimming left V 7 bases short and J 6 bases short, with 25 bases between. Germline V gene sequence: CDR1 MNHNS, CDR2 SASEGT. In DNA, the CDR3 is TGTGCCAGCACCCCCTTGCGGGGACGGCGTGTCGGCGAGCAGTACTTC. Protein sequence: CASTPLRGRRVGEQYF.

This chain uses TRBV19 with TRBJ2-1; D perhaps matches TRBD1 (6 bases). The CDR3 runs to 12 residues. The ends were cut back, 7 bases at V and 7 bases at J, with 11 bases in the middle. Germline V lookup: CDR1 LNHDA, CDR2 SQIVND (reference sequence). The CDR3 reads CASNTGLNEQFF. In DNA form, the CDR3 reads TGTGCCAGTAATACAGGGTTGAATGAGCAGTTCTTC.

The chain employs TRBV5-4 and TRBJ2-1; D ambiguous. CDR1 is SGHNT, CDR2 YYREEE, per germline (reference sequence). The CDR3 totals 12 residues. Trimming shortened V by 1 base and J by 10 bases, and 9 bases separated the two germline ends. The CDR3 DNA reads TGTGCCAGCAGCTTGACCGTAAACGAGCAGTTCTTC. This translates into CASSLTVNEQFF.

In its sample, this clonotype was seen a few times. The chain's CDR3 is CASSYRDNYGYTF. In DNA, the CDR3 is TGTGCCAGTAGTTACCGGGACAACTATGGCTACACCTTC. This sequence joins TRBV19 and TRBJ1-2; the D gene is possibly TRBD1 (5 bases). Germline V gene data show CDR1 as LNHDA and CDR2 as SQIVND (reference sequence). The CDR3 runs 13 residues. Trimming pared 5 bases from V and 2 bases from J, leaving 9 bases between.

This clonotype turned up a few times. This rearrangement joins TRBV11-1 to TRBJ1-2; possibly TRBD1 for D (5 bases). From germline, CDR1 is SGHAT and CDR2 FQDESV (reference sequence). V dropped 5 bases and J dropped 6 bases, with 19 bases sitting between them. This CDR3 spans 15 amino acids. In nucleotides, the CDR3 is TGTGCCAGCAGCCCGAGTCGGGACTACGTAGATGGCTACACCTTC. Translating it yields CASSPSRDYVDGYTF.

This clonotype was seen only once. The gene calls are TRBV11-3 and TRBJ2-2, with D perhaps matching TRBD1 or TRBD2 (6 bases each). Germline CDR1 SGHNT, CDR2 YENEEA. The CDR3 has 16 residues. Deletions cut 1 base from V and 7 bases from J, with 16 bases between. CDR3 sequence reads: CASSLGPSGAFGELFF. CDR3 DNA: TGTGCCAGCAGCTTAGGCCCATCGGGGGCGTTCGGGGAGCTGTTTTTT.

In regard to this clonotype: A junction boundary mismatches the germline segment, possibly from a read error. V gene TRBV11-1 combines with J gene TRBJ1-1, with D unresolved. CDR1 and CDR2 from the germline V gene are SGHAT and FQDESV (reference sequence). CDR3 length: 13 amino acids. Written as DNA, the CDR3 is TGTGCCAGCAGCCCGATGATGAACACTGAGGCTTTCTTT. Translation gives CASSPMMNTEAFF.

The chain recombines TRBV19 with TRBJ1-2, with D possibly matching TRBD1 (6 bases). Trimming took 7 bases from V and 8 from J, leaving 23 bases between them. There are 15 residues in the CDR3. Germline V gene lookup returns CDR1 LNHDA and CDR2 SQIVND (reference sequence). DNA for the CDR3: TGTGCCAGTACTAACCTCCCCGGGGGCCGGAGGGGCTACACCTTC. Translation: CASTNLPGGRRGYTF. Together with reference TRBV19 and TRBJ1-2, the CDR3 gives the full variable domain: DGGITQSPKYLFRKEGQNVTLSCEQNLNHDAMYWYRQDPGQGLRLIYYSQIVNDFQKGDIAEGYSVSREKKESFPLTVTSAQKNPTAFYLCASTNLPGGRRGYTFGSGTRLTVV.

The table lists this clonotype with a few counts. The chain carries TRBV7-3 and TRBJ2-1; D unclear. V lost 3 bases to trimming and J lost 10 bases, with 10 bases between them. In germline, CDR1 is SGHTA, CDR2 FQGTGA. There are 12 residues in the CDR3. The CDR3, as DNA: TGTGCCAGCAGCTTCAATAGTCGGGAGCAGTTCTTC. It codes for CASSFNSREQFF.

This CDR3 is CASSPEWGTEAFF. The CDR3 DNA follows: TGTGCCAGCAGCCCCGAGTGGGGGACTGAAGCTTTCTTT. The V gene is TRBV7-2, the J gene TRBJ1-1; the D gene is possibly TRBD1 (5 bases). The CDR3 has 13 amino acids. The V end was cut by 5 bases, the J end by 5 bases, with 12 bases between. Germline CDR1 reads SGHTA; CDR2 reads FQGNSA.

The J gene is TRBJ1-1, the V gene TRBV6-1; no definite D call. Trimming removed 1 base at V and 4 bases at J, with 7 bases between. The CDR3 sequence is 13 residues long. From germline, CDR1 is MNHNS and CDR2 SASEGT. This CDR3 is CASSEGRTTEAFF. CDR3 sequence (DNA): TGTGCCAGCAGTGAAGGTAGGACCACTGAAGCTTTCTTT.